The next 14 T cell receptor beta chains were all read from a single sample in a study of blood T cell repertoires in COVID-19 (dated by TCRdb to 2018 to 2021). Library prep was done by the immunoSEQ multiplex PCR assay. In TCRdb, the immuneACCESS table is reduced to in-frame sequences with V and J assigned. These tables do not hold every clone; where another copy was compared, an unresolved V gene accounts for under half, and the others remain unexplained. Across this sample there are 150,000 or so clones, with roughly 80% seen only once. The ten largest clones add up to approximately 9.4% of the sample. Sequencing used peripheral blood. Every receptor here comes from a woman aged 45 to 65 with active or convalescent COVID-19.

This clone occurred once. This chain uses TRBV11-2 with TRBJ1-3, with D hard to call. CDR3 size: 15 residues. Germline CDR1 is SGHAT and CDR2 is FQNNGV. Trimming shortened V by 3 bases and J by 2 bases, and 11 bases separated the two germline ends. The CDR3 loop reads CASSLVTEPGNTIYF. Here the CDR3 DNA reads TGTGCCAGCAGCTTGGTAACAGAACCTGGAAACACCATATATTTT.

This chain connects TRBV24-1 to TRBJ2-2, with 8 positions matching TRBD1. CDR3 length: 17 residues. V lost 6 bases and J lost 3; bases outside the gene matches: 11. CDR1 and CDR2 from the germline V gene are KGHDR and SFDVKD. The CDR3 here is CATSNWGTGFYTGELFF. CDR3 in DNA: TGTGCCACCAGTAATTGGGGGACAGGATTTTACACCGGGGAGCTGTTTTTT.

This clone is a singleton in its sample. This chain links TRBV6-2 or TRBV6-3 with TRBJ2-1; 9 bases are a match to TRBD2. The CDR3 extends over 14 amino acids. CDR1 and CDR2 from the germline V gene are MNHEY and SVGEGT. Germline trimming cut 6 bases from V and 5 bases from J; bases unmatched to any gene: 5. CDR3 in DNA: TGTGCCAGCAGCCCCGGACTAGCGAACAATGAGCAGTTCTTC. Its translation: CASSPGLANNEQFF.

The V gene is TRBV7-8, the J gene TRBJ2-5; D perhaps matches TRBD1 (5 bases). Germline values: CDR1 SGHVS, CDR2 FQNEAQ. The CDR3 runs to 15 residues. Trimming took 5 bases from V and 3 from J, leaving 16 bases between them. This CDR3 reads CASSPSRGYEETQYF. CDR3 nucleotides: TGTGCCAGCAGCCCCAGTAGGGGTTACGAAGAGACCCAGTACTTC.

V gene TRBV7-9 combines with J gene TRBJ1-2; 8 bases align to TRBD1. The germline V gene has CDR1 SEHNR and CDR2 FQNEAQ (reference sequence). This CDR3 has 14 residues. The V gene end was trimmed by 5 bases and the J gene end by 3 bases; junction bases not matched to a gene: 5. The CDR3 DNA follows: TGTGCCAGCAGCCTGGGACAGGTCGACTATGGCTACACCTTC. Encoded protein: CASSLGQVDYGYTF.

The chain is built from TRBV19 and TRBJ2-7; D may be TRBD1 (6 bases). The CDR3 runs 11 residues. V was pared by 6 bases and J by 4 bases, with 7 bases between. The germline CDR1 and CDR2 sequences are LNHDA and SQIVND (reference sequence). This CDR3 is CASSGQYEQYF. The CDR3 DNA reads TGTGCCAGTAGCGGACAGTACGAGCAGTACTTC.

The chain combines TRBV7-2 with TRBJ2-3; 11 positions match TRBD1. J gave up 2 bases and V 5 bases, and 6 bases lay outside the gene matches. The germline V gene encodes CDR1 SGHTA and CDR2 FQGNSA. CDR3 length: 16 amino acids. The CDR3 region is CASSLRTGGSTDTQYF. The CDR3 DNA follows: TGTGCCAGCAGCCTTAGGACAGGGGGCTCCACAGATACGCAGTATTTT.

The CDR3 DNA follows: TGTGCCAGCGCGGGGCCCGGGCAGCCCCAGCATTTT. Translating it yields CASAGPGQPQHF. The chain uses TRBV28 and TRBJ1-5, with D maybe TRBD1 (5 bases). V was pared by 8 bases and J by 7 bases, with 12 bases between. Germline V gene sequence: CDR1 MDHEN, CDR2 SYDVKM. The length of the CDR3 is 12 residues.

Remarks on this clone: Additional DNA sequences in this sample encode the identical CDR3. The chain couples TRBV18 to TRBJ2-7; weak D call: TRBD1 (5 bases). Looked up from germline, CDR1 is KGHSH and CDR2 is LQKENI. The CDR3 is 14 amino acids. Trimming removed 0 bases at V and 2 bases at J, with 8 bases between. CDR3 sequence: CASSPPVTAYEQYF. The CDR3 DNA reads TGTGCCAGCTCACCACCGGTGACAGCCTACGAGCAGTACTTC.

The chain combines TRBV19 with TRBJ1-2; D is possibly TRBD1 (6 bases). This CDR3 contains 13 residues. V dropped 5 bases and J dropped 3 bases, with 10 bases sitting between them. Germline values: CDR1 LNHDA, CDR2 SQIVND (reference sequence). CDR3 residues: CASSPGVDYGYTF. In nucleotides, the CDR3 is TGTGCCAGTAGTCCAGGGGTCGACTATGGCTACACCTTC. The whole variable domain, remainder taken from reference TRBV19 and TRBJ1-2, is DGGITQSPKYLFRKEGQNVTLSCEQNLNHDAMYWYRQDPGQGLRLIYYSQIVNDFQKGDIAEGYSVSREKKESFPLTVTSAQKNPTAFYLCASSPGVDYGYTFGSGTRLTVV.

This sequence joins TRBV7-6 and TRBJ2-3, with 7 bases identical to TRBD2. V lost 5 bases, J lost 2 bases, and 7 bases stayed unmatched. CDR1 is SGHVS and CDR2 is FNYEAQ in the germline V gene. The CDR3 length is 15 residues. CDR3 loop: CASSPLAGNTDTQYF. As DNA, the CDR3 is TGTGCCAGCAGCCCGTTAGCGGGTAACACAGATACGCAGTATTTT.

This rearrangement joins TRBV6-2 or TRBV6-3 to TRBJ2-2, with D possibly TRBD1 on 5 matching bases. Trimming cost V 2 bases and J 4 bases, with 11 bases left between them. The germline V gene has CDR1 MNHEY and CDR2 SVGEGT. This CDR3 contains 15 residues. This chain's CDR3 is CASSYTPTVTGELFF. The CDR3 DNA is TGTGCCAGCAGTTACACCCCGACAGTCACCGGGGAGCTGTTTTTT.

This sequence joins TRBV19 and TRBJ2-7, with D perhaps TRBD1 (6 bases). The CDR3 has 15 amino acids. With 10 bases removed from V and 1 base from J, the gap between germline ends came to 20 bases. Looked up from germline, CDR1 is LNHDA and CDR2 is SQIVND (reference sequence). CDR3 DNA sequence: TGTGCCACCCAAAAAAGGGGGTCCACGTCCTACGAGCAGTACTTC. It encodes CATQKRGSTSYEQYF.

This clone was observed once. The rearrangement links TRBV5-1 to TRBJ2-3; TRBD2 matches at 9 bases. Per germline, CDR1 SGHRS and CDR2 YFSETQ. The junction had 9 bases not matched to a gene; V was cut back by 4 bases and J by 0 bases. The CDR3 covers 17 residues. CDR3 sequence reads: CASSPTLAGTSTDTQYF. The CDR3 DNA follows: TGCGCCAGCAGCCCTACACTAGCGGGCACTAGCACAGATACGCAGTATTTT.